Listed below are T cell receptor beta chains from one sample, sequenced in a study of cytomegalovirus exposure and HLA in healthy donors. Generated by immunoSEQ multiplex PCR, the TCRdb table keeps only in-frame clones and is missing some. In the table there are approximately 160,000 clones, around 86% of which are singletons. The sequenced material came from PBMCs. All receptors derive from a girl aged 2 to 9 in good health and CMV-seropositive. Each CDR3 is given with its conserved first and last residue. A D gene is named only where the DNA matches it firmly. Part of the rows lack a size; the others show once, few, many or a class for expanded clones.

V	D	size	J	CDR3	DNA
TRBV30	-	-	TRBJ2-5	CAWSVLREETQYF	TGTGCCTGGAGTGTACTCAGGGAAGAGACCCAGTACTTC
TRBV21-1	-	-	TRBJ2-1	CASSKEGSRLDNEQFF	TGTGCCAGCAGCAAAGAAGGAAGCAGGCTGGACAATGAGCAGTTCTTC
TRBV4-1	-	-	TRBJ2-1	CASSRIVDRYNEQFF	TGCGCCAGCAGCCGAATCGTTGACAGGTACAATGAGCAGTTCTTC
TRBV5-4	TRBD2	-	TRBJ2-3	CASSSRTSSSTDTQYF	TGTGCCAGCAGCTCGCGGACTAGCTCAAGCACAGATACGCAGTATTTT
TRBV14	-	few	TRBJ2-2	CASSQDLARGTGELFF	TGTGCCAGCAGCCAAGATCTAGCGAGGGGCACCGGGGAGCTGTTTTTT
TRBV18	-	-	TRBJ2-3	CASSPPRRGGVADTQYF	TGTGCCAGCTCACCTCCCCGGCGCGGAGGTGTCGCAGATACGCAGTATTTT
TRBV27	TRBD1	few	TRBJ2-1	CASTPGTVPYNEQFF	TGTGCCAGCACCCCCGGGACAGTTCCGTACAATGAGCAGTTCTTC
TRBV7-8	TRBD2	-	TRBJ2-3	CASTNLGGSRYF	TGTGCCAGCACCAACTTGGGCGGGAGTCGTTATTTT
TRBV7-2	-	-	TRBJ1-5	CASSLTAYQPQHF	TGTGCCAGCAGCCTGACAGCGTATCAGCCCCAGCATTTT
TRBV6-1	TRBD1	-	TRBJ1-2	CASSERQGGRAYGYTF	TGTGCCAGCAGTGAACGACAGGGTGGTCGGGCCTATGGCTACACCTTC
TRBV30	-	-	TRBJ2-1	CAWTPVEEQFF	TGTGCCTGGACCCCCGTTGAGGAGCAGTTCTTC
TRBV6-5	-	-	TRBJ1-4	CASSYLSNEKLFF	TGTGCCAGCAGTTATCTATCTAATGAAAAACTGTTTTTT
TRBV7-3	-	-	TRBJ2-3	CASSRGLDTQYF	TGTGCCAGCAGCCGCGGACTAGATACGCAGTATTTT
TRBV10-1	-	-	TRBJ1-5	CASSETGPRSNQPQHF	TGCGCCAGCAGTGAGACAGGGCCAAGGAGCAATCAGCCCCAGCATTTT
TRBV5-6	TRBD1	-	TRBJ2-7	CASSWTGSEQYF	TGTGCCAGCAGCTGGACAGGGTCCGAGCAGTACTTC
TRBV28	TRBD2	-	TRBJ2-7	CASSLPPRAGGFYEQYF	TGTGCCAGCAGTTTACCCCCTCGTGCGGGAGGGTTCTACGAGCAGTACTTC
TRBV30	-	few	TRBJ1-4	CAWGGVPNEKLFF	TGTGCCTGGGGAGGGGTCCCTAATGAAAAACTGTTTTTT
TRBV18	TRBD1	-	TRBJ1-2	CASSPSDRDYGYTF	TGTGCCAGCTCACCTTCGGACAGGGACTATGGCTACACCTTC
TRBV6-5	-	once	TRBJ2-5	CASSRRALQETQYF	TGTGCCAGCAGCCGGAGGGCCCTCCAAGAGACCCAGTACTTC
TRBV28	-	-	TRBJ1-5	CASSLYRQPQHF	TGTGCCAGCAGTTTATATCGGCAGCCCCAGCATTTT
TRBV29-1	-	-	TRBJ1-5	CSVEDREAQHF	TGCAGCGTTGAAGACAGGGAAGCCCAGCATTTT
TRBV5-1	TRBD2	-	TRBJ2-1	CASSLWSGVYNEQFF	TGCGCCAGCAGCTTGTGGAGCGGGGTTTACAATGAGCAGTTCTTC
TRBV27	-	-	TRBJ1-1	CASGLFGEAFF	TGTGCCAGCGGACTATTTGGTGAAGCTTTCTTT
TRBV6-1	-	-	TRBJ1-1	CASSERGMMNTEAFF	TGTGCCAGCAGTGAGAGGGGGATGATGAACACTGAAGCTTTCTTT
TRBV9	TRBD2	once	TRBJ2-7	CASSVAGGSGEQYF	TGTGCCAGCAGCGTAGCGGGAGGGAGTGGCGAGCAGTACTTC
TRBV30	-	-	TRBJ2-3	CAWSGLVNGVSTNRITDTQYF	TGTGCCTGGAGTGGGCTTGTGAATGGAGTGTCAACGAATCGAATCACAGATACGCAGTATTTT
TRBV6-1	-	-	TRBJ1-2	CASSPRVGEGYTF	TGTGCCAGCAGCCCCAGGGTCGGAGAAGGCTACACCTTC
TRBV6-5	-	-	TRBJ1-5	CATRRRSNQPQHF	TGTGCCACCCGGAGACGTAGCAATCAGCCCCAGCATTTT
TRBV9	TRBD1	once	TRBJ1-1	CASSVMIGGQNTEAFF	TGTGCCAGCAGCGTGATGATAGGGGGCCAGAACACTGAAGCTTTCTTT
TRBV30	-	-	TRBJ1-5	CAWNNREDWAQHF	TGTGCCTGGAATAACAGGGAAGATTGGGCCCAGCATTTT
TRBV5-8	TRBD2	-	TRBJ2-6	CASSFRTSGIFGSGANVLTF	TGTGCCAGCAGCTTTAGGACTAGCGGGATATTCGGCTCTGGGGCCAACGTCCTGACTTTC
TRBV27	-	-	TRBJ2-2	CASNTGSGELFF	TGTGCCAGTAATACAGGGTCCGGGGAGCTGTTTTTT
TRBV5-1	-	-	TRBJ2-2	CASSLARGTGELFF	TGCGCCAGCAGCTTGGCCAGGGGAACCGGGGAGCTGTTTTTT